This is a list of T cell receptor beta chains from one sample in a study of cytomegalovirus exposure and HLA in healthy donors. TCRdb's table, derived via immunoSEQ multiplex PCR, lists solely in-frame clones and lacks some. Of around 110,000 clones in the sample, 70% to 80% were seen once. The sequenced material came from PBMCs. Receptors originate from a woman under 30 in good health and CMV-seronegative. The CDR3 runs from the conserved cysteine through the conserved F or W. The D gene is left open where the match is weak. Some rows mark clone size as missing; the rest say once, few, many or name a class of expanded clone.

d_gene	abundance	v_gene	j_gene	CDR3aa	CDR3nt
NA	NA	TRBV16	TRBJ1-5	CASRPTGNQPQHF	TGTGCCAGCAGACCGACAGGCAATCAGCCCCAGCATTTT
TRBD1	NA	TRBV28	TRBJ2-7	CASSAQGESLEQYF	TGTGCCAGCAGTGCTCAGGGGGAGTCCCTCGAGCAGTACTTC
NA	NA	TRBV6-4	TRBJ1-1	CASSVRENTEAFF	TGTGCCAGCAGTGTTCGGGAGAACACTGAAGCTTTCTTT
NA	few	TRBV2	TRBJ2-5	CASLLWSLQETQYF	TGTGCCAGCCTCCTCTGGAGCCTCCAAGAGACCCAGTACTTC
TRBD2	NA	TRBV27	TRBJ2-1	CASSPGLAGAPRNEQFF	TGTGCCAGCAGTCCCGGACTAGCGGGGGCCCCTCGGAATGAGCAGTTCTTC
TRBD1	NA	TRBV2	TRBJ1-4	CASKPGQTTNEKLFF	TGTGCCAGCAAACCGGGACAGACAACTAATGAAAAACTGTTTTTT
NA	NA	TRBV6-1	TRBJ2-5	CASMAPGGGRETQYF	TGTGCCAGCATGGCACCAGGAGGAGGTCGAGAGACCCAGTACTTC
TRBD1	NA	TRBV13	TRBJ2-5	CASSPKGFRGETQYF	TGTGCCAGCAGCCCAAAGGGGTTCAGGGGGGAGACCCAGTACTTC
NA	NA	TRBV6-1	TRBJ2-1	CASSDFRSGLGNEQFF	TGTGCCAGCAGTGACTTCAGGTCAGGGTTGGGCAATGAGCAGTTCTTC
NA	NA	TRBV27	TRBJ1-5	CASRHTGISNQPQHF	TGTGCCAGCAGGCATACAGGGATTAGCAATCAGCCCCAGCATTTT
NA	NA	TRBV4-1	TRBJ1-1	CASSQMGHLNTEAFF	TGCGCCAGCAGCCAGATGGGACACCTGAACACTGAAGCTTTCTTT
NA	NA	TRBV6-4	TRBJ1-1	CASSARGNTEAFF	TGTGCCAGCAGTGCCCGGGGGAACACTGAAGCTTTCTTT
TRBD1	NA	TRBV19	TRBJ1-6	CAGGTGDSPLHF	TGTGCCGGGGGGACAGGAGACTCACCCCTCCACTTT
NA	NA	TRBV27	TRBJ1-6	CASSLQGNSPLHF	TGTGCCAGCAGTTTACAGGGTAATTCACCCCTCCACTTT
NA	NA	TRBV9	TRBJ2-7	CASSVGAVHYEQYF	TGTGCCAGCAGCGTAGGGGCAGTTCACTACGAGCAGTACTTC
NA	NA	TRBV27	TRBJ1-5	CASSPNQFFSNQPQHF	TGTGCCAGCAGTCCGAATCAGTTTTTTAGCAATCAGCCCCAGCATTTT
NA	NA	TRBV6-1	TRBJ2-7	CAIENNSYEQYF	TGTGCCATCGAAAACAACTCCTACGAGCAGTACTTC
NA	NA	TRBV2	TRBJ2-7	CASRPMRSNEQYF	TGTGCCAGCAGACCCATGAGGTCAAACGAGCAGTACTTC
TRBD1	NA	TRBV10-3	TRBJ1-2	CAISEDRGLNYGYTF	TGTGCCATCAGTGAGGACAGGGGACTTAACTATGGCTACACCTTC
NA	NA	TRBV19	TRBJ2-5	CASSSPGHKETQYF	TGTGCCAGTAGTAGCCCGGGACATAAAGAGACCCAGTACTTC
TRBD2	NA	TRBV10-3	TRBJ2-1	CASFASGGNEQFF	TGTGCCAGCTTCGCTTCGGGAGGGAATGAGCAGTTCTTC
NA	NA	TRBV6-4	TRBJ1-6	CASSEGSYNSPLHF	TGTGCCAGCAGTGAAGGGAGCTATAATTCACCCCTCCACTTT
NA	NA	TRBV7-9	TRBJ2-1	CASSPRASRGNEQFF	TGTGCCAGCAGCCCGAGGGCCTCAAGGGGGAATGAGCAGTTCTTC
NA	few	TRBV4-2	TRBJ1-1	CASSQEGGNAFF	TGTGCCAGCAGCCAAGAGGGGGGGAACGCTTTCTTT
NA	NA	TRBV5-4	TRBJ2-2	CASSLASNGWGDTGELFF	TGTGCCAGCAGCTTGGCCTCAAATGGGTGGGGGGACACCGGGGAGCTGTTTTTT
TRBD1	few	TRBV6-5	TRBJ2-3	CASSRGRSDTQYF	TGTGCCAGCAGCAGGGGGCGTTCAGATACGCAGTATTTT
NA	NA	TRBV28	TRBJ2-3	CASSPGTDTQYF	TGTGCCAGCAGTCCGGGCACAGATACGCAGTATTTT
NA	once	TRBV29-1	TRBJ2-3	CSVEQGWADTQYF	TGCAGCGTTGAACAGGGATGGGCAGATACGCAGTATTTT
NA	NA	TRBV28	TRBJ2-1	CASGGKPSRGSYNEQFF	TGTGCCAGCGGCGGGAAACCCTCGAGGGGCTCCTACAATGAGCAGTTCTTC
TRBD1	NA	TRBV2	TRBJ2-7	CASTTGQGSYEQYF	TGTGCCAGCACCACCGGACAGGGATCATACGAGCAGTACTTC
TRBD1	NA	TRBV14	TRBJ1-1	CASSPTRQGHTEAFF	TGTGCCAGCAGCCCCACCCGACAGGGCCACACTGAAGCTTTCTTT
NA	NA	TRBV28	TRBJ1-1	CASSLPPMNTEAFF	TGTGCCAGCAGTTTACCCCCTATGAACACTGAAGCTTTCTTT
NA	NA	TRBV5-6	TRBJ2-6	CASSLAQVDRKTGANVLTF	TGTGCCAGCAGCTTGGCCCAGGTCGACAGAAAGACTGGGGCCAACGTCCTGACTTTC
NA	NA	TRBV28	TRBJ1-5	CASTASAGQPQHF	TGTGCCAGCACGGCGTCAGCCGGGCAGCCCCAGCATTTT
TRBD1	NA	TRBV2	TRBJ1-5	CASRTGGGEPQHF	TGTGCCAGCAGAACAGGGGGCGGGGAGCCCCAGCATTTT
NA	NA	TRBV2	TRBJ2-5	CASSEDLKETQYF	TGTGCCAGCAGTGAAGACTTAAAAGAGACCCAGTACTTC
NA	NA	TRBV10-3	TRBJ1-2	CAISEDTPRGYTF	TGTGCCATCAGTGAAGACACCCCCCGCGGCTACACCTTC
TRBD1	NA	TRBV28	TRBJ2-7	CASSRTGGEYEQYF	TGTGCCAGCAGCCGGACAGGGGGCGAGTACGAGCAGTACTTC
NA	NA	TRBV27	TRBJ1-1	CASSLTLTGNTEAFF	TGTGCCAGCAGTTTAACCCTTACAGGGAACACTGAAGCTTTCTTT
NA	once	TRBV29-1	TRBJ2-3	CSVDAGPRGTDTQYF	TGCAGCGTTGATGCGGGGCCCCGAGGCACAGATACGCAGTATTTT
NA	few	TRBV5-4	TRBJ1-1	CASGRRDTEAFF	TGTGCCTCAGGCAGGAGGGACACTGAAGCTTTCTTT
TRBD2	NA	TRBV13	TRBJ2-7	CASSHRTSGGLREQYF	TGTGCCAGCAGCCACCGGACTAGCGGGGGGCTCCGCGAGCAGTACTTC
NA	NA	TRBV7-2	TRBJ2-7	CASSHQTGPNYEQYF	TGTGCCAGCAGCCACCAGACAGGTCCCAACTACGAGCAGTACTTC
NA	NA	TRBV28	TRBJ2-2	CASSPPGHITGELFF	TGTGCCAGCAGTCCACCGGGACACATCACCGGGGAGCTGTTTTTT
TRBD1	NA	TRBV6-1	TRBJ1-4	CASTLTGGNEKLFF	TGTGCCAGCACTTTGACAGGGGGAAATGAAAAACTGTTTTTT
TRBD1	NA	TRBV6-7	TRBJ1-5	CASRSGTGGRGNQPQHF	TGTGCCAGCAGGTCCGGGACAGGGGGTCGGGGCAATCAGCCCCAGCATTTT